This TCR beta chain came from a study of blood T cell repertoires in COVID-19. Libraries were prepared by immunoSEQ multiplex PCR; TCRdb keeps only in-frame clonotypes and omits some of them. The sample records about 220,000 clones, around 82% being singletons. This CDR3 is built from 13 residues. The V and J ends lost 7 bases and 4 bases, in that order; junction bases with no gene match: 5. The sample comprised PBMCs or T cells enriched from blood (not recorded which). This TCR derives from a woman aged 50 to 60 who had been exposed to COVID-19. V gene TRBV12-3 or TRBV12-4 combines with J gene TRBJ1-2, with 8 bases that match TRBD1. The CDR3 nucleotides read TGTGCCAGCACCCGACAGGGGACCTATGGCTACACCTTC. Its translation is CASTRQGTYGYTF.